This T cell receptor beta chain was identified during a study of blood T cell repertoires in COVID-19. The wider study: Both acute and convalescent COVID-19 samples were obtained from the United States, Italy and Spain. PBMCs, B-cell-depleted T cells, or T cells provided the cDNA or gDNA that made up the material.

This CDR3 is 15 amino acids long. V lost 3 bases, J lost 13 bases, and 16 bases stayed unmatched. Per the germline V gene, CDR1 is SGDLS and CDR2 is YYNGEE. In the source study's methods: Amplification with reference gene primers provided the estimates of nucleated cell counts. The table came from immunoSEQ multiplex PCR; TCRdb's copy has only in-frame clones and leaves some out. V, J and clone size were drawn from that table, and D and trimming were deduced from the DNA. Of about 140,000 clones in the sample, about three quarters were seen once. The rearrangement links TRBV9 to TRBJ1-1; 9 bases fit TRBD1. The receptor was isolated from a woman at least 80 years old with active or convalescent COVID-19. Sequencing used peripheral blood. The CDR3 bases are TGTGCCAGCAGCGGCACACAGGGGGCCCAAGTGAAGCTTTTCTTT. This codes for CASSGTQGAQVKLFF.